This entry lists 10 T cell receptor beta chains sequenced from one sample in a study of shared clonotypes between healthy human individuals. Repertoires were generated with immunoSEQ multiplex PCR, while TCRdb's copy carries only in-frame clones and drops some. The sample lists 1.5 million to 2.5 million clones, less than 95% occurring once. Terminally differentiated effector memory CD45RA+ cells were excluded from the naive CD8 cells, which were CD45RO-negative and positively selected for CCR7. Sequencing input: naive CD8+ T cells sorted from blood. The source is a man between 18 and 35 years old in good health.

This CDR3 reads CASSLGIGGRDQPQHF. CDR3 coding DNA: TGTGCCAGCAGCTTGGGAATAGGGGGCAGGGATCAGCCCCAGCATTTT. The chain employs TRBV5-6 and TRBJ1-5; 7 bases match TRBD1. J lost 5 bases, V lost 0 bases, and 8 bases had no gene match. CDR3 length: 16 residues. CDR1 is SGHDT and CDR2 is YYEEEE in the germline V gene.

Remarks on this clone: Other DNA sequences in the sample encode the same CDR3. The CDR3 sequence: CASSEGQGSYEQYF. DNA of the CDR3: TGTGCCAGCAGCGAGGGACAGGGGTCCTACGAGCAGTACTTC. This chain links TRBV9 with TRBJ2-7; 10 positions match TRBD1. The trim removed 3 bases at V and 1 base at J, leaving 1 base unmatched. The germline gives CDR1 SGDLS, CDR2 YYNGEE. This CDR3 has 14 residues.

The V and J genes are TRBV7-2 and TRBJ1-6, with D hard to call. From germline, CDR1 is SGHTA and CDR2 FQGNSA. This CDR3 has 16 amino acids. V was shortened by 5 bases and J by 10 bases, with 21 bases between the two germline ends. DNA of the CDR3: TGTGCCAGCAGCCTAAATGACTGGCTCCTTCACTCACCCCTCCACTTT. Translating gives CASSLNDWLLHSPLHF.

The chain links TRBV5-1 to TRBJ2-5, with D maybe TRBD2 (6 bases). Trimming stripped 4 bases from V and 6 bases from J, with 16 bases between. Germline V lookup: CDR1 SGHRS, CDR2 YFSETQ. The length of the CDR3 is 14 residues. The CDR3 region is CASSRRDFGQTQYF. The CDR3 coding sequence is TGCGCCAGCAGCCGCCGGGACTTCGGGCAGACCCAGTACTTC. Full variable domain (remainder filled in from reference TRBV5-1 and TRBJ2-5): KAGVTQTPRYLIKTRGQQVTLSCSPISGHRSVSWYQQTPGQGLQFLFEYFSETQRNKGNFPGRFSGRQFSNSRSEMNVSTLELGDSALYLCASSRRDFGQTQYFGPGTRLLVL.

CDR3 region: CASSHSGREQYF. The CDR3 DNA sequence: TGCGCCAGCAGTCATAGCGGCCGCGAGCAGTACTTC. The chain recombines TRBV23-1 with TRBJ2-7; tentatively, D is TRBD2 (6 bases). TRBV23-1 is designated an ORF whose function remains uncertain. CDR3 length: 12 residues. V lost 3 bases to trimming and J lost 6 bases, with 9 bases between them.

V is TRBV7-8 and J is TRBJ1-3, with 11 bases that match TRBD1. This CDR3 spans 17 amino acids. Germline trimming cut 4 bases from V and 3 bases from J; bases unmatched to any gene: 8. CDR1 and CDR2 from the germline V gene are SGHVS and FQNEAQ. CDR3 sequence reads: CASSSSRTGGFGNTIYF. The CDR3 DNA follows: TGTGCCAGCAGCTCAAGTAGGACAGGGGGCTTTGGAAACACCATATATTTT. The whole variable domain, remainder taken from reference TRBV7-8 and TRBJ1-3, is GAGVSQSPRYKVAKRGQDVALRCDPISGHVSLFWYQQALGQGPEFLTYFQNEAQLDKSGLPSDRFFAERPEGSVSTLKIQRTQQEDSAVYLCASSSSRTGGFGNTIYFGEGSWLTVV.

This sequence joins TRBV27 and TRBJ2-3, with a weak D call TRBD2 (5 bases). V was trimmed by 6 bases and J by 2 bases, leaving 12 bases between them. The CDR3 contains 14 residues. Looked up from germline, CDR1 is MNHEY and CDR2 is SMNVEV (reference sequence). Written as DNA, the CDR3 is TGTGCCAGCAGGGAGAGCGGCCCCACAGATACGCAGTATTTT. Translated, it gives CASRESGPTDTQYF.

This chain links TRBV15 with TRBJ2-2, with D tentatively TRBD2 (5 bases). Trimming took off 4 bases at V and 3 bases at J, with 6 bases between the two ends. This CDR3 is built from 13 residues. The germline CDR1 and CDR2 sequences are LNHNV and YYDKDF (reference sequence). DNA of the CDR3: TGTGCCACCAGCATCGGGGACACCGGGGAGCTGTTTTTT. It yields the protein CATSIGDTGELFF.

This chain connects TRBV14 to TRBJ2-3; the match to TRBD2 covers 7 bases. The CDR3 runs 15 residues. Germline V gives CDR1 SGHDN, CDR2 FVKESK. V was pared by 4 bases and J by 3 bases, with 7 bases of the junction left unmatched. The DNA of the CDR3 is TGTGCCAGCAGCCCTCGTGGGGGGGGGACAGATACGCAGTATTTT. Encoded protein: CASSPRGGGTDTQYF.

This chain uses TRBV4-1 with TRBJ2-7, with a possible D match to TRBD2 (5 bases). This CDR3 is 14 amino acids long. V was cut by 2 bases and J by 3 bases, with 11 bases left in between. The germline V gene has CDR1 MGHRA and CDR2 YSYEKL. CDR3 region: CASSQQLLVYEQYF. DNA for the CDR3: TGCGCCAGCAGCCAACAATTACTAGTCTACGAGCAGTACTTC.